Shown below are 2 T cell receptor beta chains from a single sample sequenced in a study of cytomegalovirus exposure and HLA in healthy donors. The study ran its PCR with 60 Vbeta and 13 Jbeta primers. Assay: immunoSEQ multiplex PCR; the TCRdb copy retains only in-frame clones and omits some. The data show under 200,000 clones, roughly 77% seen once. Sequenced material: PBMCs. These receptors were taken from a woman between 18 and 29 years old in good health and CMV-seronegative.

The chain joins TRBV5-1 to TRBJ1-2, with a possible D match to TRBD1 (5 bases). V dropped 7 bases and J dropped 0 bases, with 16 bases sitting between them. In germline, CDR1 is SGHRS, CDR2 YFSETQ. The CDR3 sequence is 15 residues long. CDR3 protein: CASRLQAGSNYGYTF. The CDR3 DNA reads TGCGCCAGCCGCCTACAGGCAGGATCTAACTATGGCTACACCTTC.

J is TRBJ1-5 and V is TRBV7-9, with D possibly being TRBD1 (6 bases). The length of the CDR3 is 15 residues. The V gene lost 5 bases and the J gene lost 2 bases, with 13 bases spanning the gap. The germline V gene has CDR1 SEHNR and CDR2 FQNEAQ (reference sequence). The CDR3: CASSRGGLGNQPQHF. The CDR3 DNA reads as TGTGCCAGCAGCCGAGGGGGTTTGGGCAATCAGCCCCAGCATTTT. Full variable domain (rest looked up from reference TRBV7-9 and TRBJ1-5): DTGVSQNPRHKITKRGQNVTFRCDPISEHNRLYWYRQTLGQGPEFLTYFQNEAQLEKSRLLSDRFSAERPKGSFSTLEIQRTEQGDSAMYLCASSRGGLGNQPQHFGDGTRLSIL.